These 17 T cell receptor beta chains share one sample of origin, sequenced in a study of cytomegalovirus exposure and HLA in healthy donors. The PCR had 60 Vbeta and 13 Jbeta primers. Produced via immunoSEQ multiplex PCR; TCRdb's table is partial and in-frame only. The sample holds approximately 150,000 clones, 64% seen once. The sample consisted of PBMCs. The origin of the receptors is a woman aged 30 to 39 in good health and CMV-seropositive.

Here the CDR3 DNA reads TGTGCCAGCAGCCAAGAGGGACTCCTCCCCCAGCATTTT. Translation: CASSQEGLLPQHF. V is TRBV4-2 and J is TRBJ1-5; D may be TRBD1 (5 bases). Germline values: CDR1 LGHNA, CDR2 YNFKEQ. The CDR3 extends over 13 amino acids. V lost 0 bases to trimming and J lost 10 bases, with 10 bases between them.

V is TRBV5-4 and J is TRBJ1-2; the D is unclear. The CDR3 runs 17 residues. Per germline, CDR1 SGHNT and CDR2 YYREEE (reference sequence). V was clipped by 0 bases and J by 0 bases, with 15 bases between them. Here the CDR3 reads CASSLDIVRGANYGYTF. The CDR3 bases are TGTGCCAGCAGCTTGGATATCGTCCGGGGAGCTAACTATGGCTACACCTTC.

The CDR3 DNA sequence: TGTGCCATCAGTGAGCCTACCGGGACTAACCTCAATGAGCAGTTCTTC. It encodes CAISEPTGTNLNEQFF. The chain links TRBV10-3 to TRBJ2-1; 7 bases map to TRBD2. V trimming: 2 bases; J trimming: 6 bases; junction bases outside the gene matches: 10. Germline lookup yields CDR1 ENHRY and CDR2 SYGVKD. This CDR3 comprises 16 residues.

This clone was found once. The rearrangement links TRBV30 to TRBJ2-2; 9 bases line up with TRBD2. This CDR3 contains 14 residues. V lost 1 base, J lost 5 bases, and 2 bases stayed unmatched. Germline lookup yields CDR1 GTSNPN and CDR2 SVGIG (reference sequence). CDR3 region: CAWSGLAETGELFF. CDR3 in DNA: TGTGCCTGGAGTGGACTAGCGGAGACCGGGGAGCTGTTTTTT.

The rearrangement links TRBV5-4 to TRBJ2-7; 8 bases are a match to TRBD1. CDR3 length: 15 residues. Germline V gene data show CDR1 as SGHNT and CDR2 as YYREEE (reference sequence). V lost 0 bases, J lost 5 bases, and 7 bases stayed unmatched. The CDR3 here is CASSLGDRGGDEQYF. The CDR3 nucleotides read TGTGCCAGCAGCTTGGGTGACAGGGGAGGCGACGAGCAGTACTTC.

This chain connects TRBV7-9 to TRBJ1-5, with a tentative D call TRBD1 (5 bases). Germline V gene lookup returns CDR1 SEHNR and CDR2 FQNEAQ (reference sequence). V was pared by 5 bases and J by 2 bases, with 16 bases between. The CDR3 spans 16 residues. CDR3 region: CASSAQDGRGNQPQHF. DNA of the CDR3: TGTGCCAGCAGCGCCCAGGATGGCAGGGGCAATCAGCCCCAGCATTTT.

J is TRBJ2-7 and V is TRBV5-1, with 8 bases identical to TRBD2. Losses at the gene ends were 4 bases for V and 4 bases for J; bases not matched to a gene: 13. The CDR3 extends over 16 amino acids. The germline V gene has CDR1 SGHRS and CDR2 YFSETQ. The CDR3 reads CASSRGTSRMGYEQYF. CDR3 coding DNA: TGCGCCAGCAGCCGGGGGACTAGTAGGATGGGTTACGAGCAGTACTTC.

This clone was counted only a few times. This sequence joins TRBV6-4 and TRBJ2-1; 12 bases are shared with TRBD2. The CDR3 sequence is 14 residues long. With V trimmed by 5 bases and J by 6 bases, 2 bases remained unmatched. Germline V lookup: CDR1 MRHNA, CDR2 SNTAGT. For the CDR3, the DNA is TGTGCCAGCAGTACTAGCGGGGGGCCCAATGAGCAGTTCTTC. Its translation is CASSTSGGPNEQFF.

The chain employs TRBV7-3 and TRBJ1-1; no definite D call. The V and J ends lost 1 base and 7 bases respectively, with 10 bases between them. Looked up from germline, CDR1 is SGHTA and CDR2 is FQGTGA. This CDR3 is 13 amino acids long. The CDR3 region is CASSLSRLGEAFF. CDR3 coding DNA: TGTGCCAGCAGCTTAAGCAGGCTGGGTGAAGCTTTCTTT.

CDR3 amino acids: CASNPGGSRTDTQYF. The CDR3 DNA is TGTGCCAGCAATCCAGGGGGCAGCCGCACAGATACGCAGTATTTT. The V call is TRBV2, the J call TRBJ2-3; 8 bases match TRBD1. The CDR3 loop spans 15 amino acids. Germline CDR1 is SNHLY and CDR2 is FYNNEI. V lost 7 bases and J lost 1; bases outside the gene matches: 7.

J is TRBJ2-1 and V is TRBV6-1, with D possibly matching TRBD2 (6 bases). The V gene's germline CDR1 is MNHNS and CDR2 SASEGT. The CDR3 has 16 amino acids. V lost 2 bases to trimming and J lost 0 bases, with 11 bases between them. In nucleotides, the CDR3 is TGTGCCAGCAGTGAACTCGGAGGGAGCTCCTACAATGAGCAGTTCTTC. This sequence encodes CASSELGGSSYNEQFF.

The chain joins TRBV4-2 to TRBJ1-1, with D uncertain. Germline CDR1 reads LGHNA; CDR2 reads YNFKEQ. With 1 base removed from V and 7 bases from J, the gap between germline ends came to 4 bases. The length of the CDR3 is 11 residues. The chain's CDR3 is CASSQAHEAFF. In DNA form, the CDR3 reads TGTGCCAGCAGCCAAGCCCATGAAGCTTTCTTT.

V and J are TRBV5-1 and TRBJ2-5; 9 bases map to TRBD2. The CDR3 runs 15 residues. With V trimmed by 2 bases and J by 5 bases, 7 bases remained unmatched. In germline, CDR1 is SGHRS, CDR2 YFSETQ. In DNA form, the CDR3 reads TGCGCCAGCAGCTTCTTCAGCGGGGGGACCGAGACCCAGTACTTC. This encodes CASSFFSGGTETQYF.

V usage is TRBV10-2 and J usage is TRBJ2-3; 10 nucleotides align to TRBD2. Trimming removed 1 base from V and 3 bases from J; junction bases left unmatched: 7. This CDR3 comprises 17 residues. The V gene's germline CDR1 is WSHSY and CDR2 SAAADI. The DNA for the CDR3 is TGCGCCAGCAGTGAGTGGGAGCGGGGGGGCCCTACAGATACGCAGTATTTT. Translated: CASSEWERGGPTDTQYF.

The chain uses TRBV5-4 and TRBJ2-5; D uncertain. This CDR3 region has 16 residues. Trimming pared 1 base from V and 2 bases from J, leaving 15 bases between. Germline V CDR1 and CDR2: SGHNT, YYREEE (reference sequence). DNA of the CDR3: TGTGCCAGCAGCTTGCTGGTGACGGCGGAACAAGAGACCCAGTACTTC. Amino acids: CASSLLVTAEQETQYF.

The chain has TRBV7-2 and TRBJ1-1; 7 bases fit TRBD1. The CDR3 is 15 residues long. Germline lookup yields CDR1 SGHTA and CDR2 FQGNSA. The V gene end was trimmed by 1 base and the J gene end by 1 base; junction bases not matched to a gene: 3. CDR3 protein: CASSLGDRRNTEAFF. The CDR3 DNA sequence: TGTGCCAGCAGCTTAGGGGACAGACGGAACACTGAAGCTTTCTTT. The full variable domain, completed using reference TRBV7-2 and TRBJ1-1, is GAGVSQSPSNKVTEKGKDVELRCDPISGHTALYWYRQSLGQGLEFLIYFQGNSAPDKSGLPSDRFSAERTGGSVSTLTIQRTQQEDSAVYLCASSLGDRRNTEAFFGQGTRLTVV.

The rearrangement joins TRBV10-3 to TRBJ2-7; possible D gene TRBD1, 9 bases. The CDR3 sequence is 14 residues long. V was clipped by 7 bases and J by 2 bases, with 15 bases between them. CDR1 and CDR2 (germline): ENHRY, SYGVKD. The DNA of the CDR3 is TGTGCCATCACCGGGGGGGACAGGGCCTACGAGCAGTACTTC. This codes for CAITGGDRAYEQYF.